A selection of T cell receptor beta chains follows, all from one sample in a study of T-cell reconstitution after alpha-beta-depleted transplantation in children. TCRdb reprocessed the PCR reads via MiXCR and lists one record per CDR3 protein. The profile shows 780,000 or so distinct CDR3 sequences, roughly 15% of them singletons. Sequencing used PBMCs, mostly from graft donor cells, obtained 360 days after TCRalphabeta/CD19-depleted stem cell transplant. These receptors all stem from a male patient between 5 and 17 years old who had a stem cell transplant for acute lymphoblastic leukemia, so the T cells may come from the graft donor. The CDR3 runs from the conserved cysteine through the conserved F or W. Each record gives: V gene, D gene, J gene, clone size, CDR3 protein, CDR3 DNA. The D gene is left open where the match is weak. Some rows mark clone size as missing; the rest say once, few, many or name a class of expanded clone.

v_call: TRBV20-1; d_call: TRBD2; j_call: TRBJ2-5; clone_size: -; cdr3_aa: CSVTSGSIHYF; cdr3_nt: TGCAGTGTGACTAGCGGGAGTATTCACTACTTC
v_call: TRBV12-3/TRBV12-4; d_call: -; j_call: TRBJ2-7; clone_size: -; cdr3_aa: CASSLPEYEQYF; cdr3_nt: TGTGCCAGCAGTTTGCCAGAGTACGAGCAGTACTTC
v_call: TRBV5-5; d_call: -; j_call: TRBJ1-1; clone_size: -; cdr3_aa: CASMGANTEAFF; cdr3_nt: TGTGCCAGCATGGGGGCGAACACTGAAGCTTTCTTT
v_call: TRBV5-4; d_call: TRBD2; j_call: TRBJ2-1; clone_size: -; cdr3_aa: CASSRTSGRLEQFF; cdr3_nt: TGTGCCAGCAGCAGGACTAGCGGGAGGCTTGAGCAGTTCTTC
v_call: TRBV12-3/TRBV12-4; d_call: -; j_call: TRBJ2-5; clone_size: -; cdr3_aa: CASSLEGRRQETQYF; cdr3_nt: TGTGCCAGCAGTTTAGAGGGGAGGCGGCAAGAGACCCAGTACTTC
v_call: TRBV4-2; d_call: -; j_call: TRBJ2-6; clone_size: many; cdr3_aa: CASSLPGASVVSGANVLTF; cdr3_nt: TGTGCCAGCAGCCTCCCTGGGGCCAGTGTTGTCTCTGGGGCCAACGTCCTGACTTTC
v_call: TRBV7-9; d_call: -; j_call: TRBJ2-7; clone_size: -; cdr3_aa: CASSLVIGTYEQYF; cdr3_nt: TGTGCCAGCAGCTTAGTTATAGGAACCTACGAGCAGTACTTC
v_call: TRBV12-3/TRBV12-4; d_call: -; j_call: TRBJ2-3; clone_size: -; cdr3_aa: CASSPRRVRTDTQYF; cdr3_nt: TGTGCCAGCAGTCCCCGCAGGGTACGGACAGATACGCAGTATTTT
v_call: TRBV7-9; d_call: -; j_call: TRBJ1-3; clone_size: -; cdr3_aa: CASSPRVGNTIYF; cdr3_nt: TGTGCCAGCAGCCCGCGTGTGGGAAACACCATATATTTT
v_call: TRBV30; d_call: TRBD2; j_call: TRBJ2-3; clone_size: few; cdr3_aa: CAWSVGTSGRGDTQYF; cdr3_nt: TGTGCCTGGAGTGTGGGGACTAGCGGGAGAGGAGATACGCAGTATTTT
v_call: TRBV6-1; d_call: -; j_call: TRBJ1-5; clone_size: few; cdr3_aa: CASKGAVGGRSNQPQHF; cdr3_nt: TGTGCCAGCAAAGGGGCAGTCGGGGGGCGAAGCAATCAGCCCCAGCATTTT
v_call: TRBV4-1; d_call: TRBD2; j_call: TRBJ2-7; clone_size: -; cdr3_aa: CASSQGLAGEGEQYF; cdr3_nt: TGCGCCAGCAGCCAAGGACTAGCGGGAGAAGGTGAGCAGTACTTC
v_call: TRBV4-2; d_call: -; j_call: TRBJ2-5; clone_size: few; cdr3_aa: CASSQEVRPIGTQYF; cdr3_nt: TGTGCCAGCAGCCAAGAGGTGCGTCCTATCGGGACCCAGTACTTC
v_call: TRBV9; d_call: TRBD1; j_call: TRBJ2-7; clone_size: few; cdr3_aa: CASSVATGGEQYF; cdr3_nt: TGTGCCAGCAGCGTAGCCACAGGGGGCGAGCAGTACTTC
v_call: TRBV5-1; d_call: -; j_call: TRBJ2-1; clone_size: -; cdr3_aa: CASRTTAGTNNEQFF; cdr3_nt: TGCGCCAGCAGGACCACGGCAGGGACAAACAATGAGCAGTTCTTC
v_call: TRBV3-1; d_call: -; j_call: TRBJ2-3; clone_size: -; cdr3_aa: CASSPFRERASTDTQYF; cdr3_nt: TGTGCCAGCAGCCCTTTCCGCGAGAGGGCTAGCACAGATACGCAGTATTTT
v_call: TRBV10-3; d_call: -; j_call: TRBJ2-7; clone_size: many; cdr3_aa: CAISDTGPSYEQYF; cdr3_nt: TGTGCCATCAGTGATACCGGGCCGTCCTACGAGCAGTACTTC